This T cell receptor beta chain was obtained from a study of a mutant IDH1 vaccine in newly diagnosed glioma listed by TCRdb under 2021. The study in broad terms: Patients were given eight vaccinations, in weeks 1, 3, 5, 7, 11, 15, 19 and 23, which matched visits V03 through V10. The approximately 30 treated patients were 62.5% male and roughly 40% female, with a mean age of approximately 40 years. In the chemotherapy-containing groups, vaccination started alongside temozolomide cycles, whereas in patients who had radiotherapy alone it started 4-6 weeks after radiotherapy. Peripheral blood samples were drawn at six visits, namely V03 (baseline), V05, V07, V10, V12 and V13. Prior to enrollment, standard therapy consisting of radiotherapy alone, temozolomide alone, or radiochemotherapy with temozolomide had been administered to patients, with the combination being received by most patients. Longitudinal TCRB deep sequencing was performed for 25 to 30 treated patients wherever samples were available for exploratory analyses. Here is what the overall study found, with its caveats: PBMC samples for TCRB deep sequencing were selected based on availability. It was noted by the authors that analyses of patient blood samples could not be reproduced owing to sample limitations. Across multiple MHC alleles, vaccine-induced immune responses were seen in around 93% of patients. Changes in the top peripheral T cell clonotypes picked up by TCRB sequencing did not appear to be linked to pseudoprogression.

The intended sense of this specimen's time point label: week 11, during vaccination. Each vaccine dose, consisting of 300 ug of a 20-mer mutant IDH1 peptide in Montanide, was administered subcutaneously with topical imiquimod. All donors had newly diagnosed IDH1-mutant astrocytomas of WHO grade 3 or 4 that showed loss of nuclear ATRX. The samples were drawn from NOA16, a multicentre, single-arm, open-label phase I trial in Germany that tested a mutant IDH1 peptide vaccine in humans for the first time. Genomic DNA for TCRB sequencing was extracted from EDTA blood using the DNeasy Blood and Tissue Kit. The method was the immunoSEQ multiplex PCR assay. Rearranged TCR beta chain sequences were amplified with the hsTCRB Kit following the manufacturer's protocol. An Illumina MiSeq was used to sequence the TCRB libraries. The original methods were these. The kit vendor's proprietary platform handled demultiplexing, trimming and gene mapping. TCRdb took this table from immuneACCESS and kept in-frame rearrangements with V and J called. Such tables lack part of the clones; where checked against another copy, unresolved V genes explain under half of the gap, and the rest is unexplained. D and trimming come from the DNA, and the V and J calls and clone size come from that table. The sample data list roughly 120,000 clones, and around four fifths of these were observed just once. The ten largest clones take up 4.5% to 5.5% of the sample.

Trimming takes 4 bases from V and 7 bases from J, and the germline ends sit 16 bases apart. Including cysteine and phenylalanine, the CDR3 has 14 amino acids. Only the CDR3 region is kept as DNA, spanning 42 bases read in frame from base 1. The germline V gene encodes CDR1 MGHDK and CDR2 SYGVNS. Points on this clone: Its specific antigen is unknown. No base qualities exist here, and no much larger clone lies one base off it.

This chain is built from TRBV25-1 and TRBJ2-5; the D gene is perhaps TRBD2, on 5 matching bases. The sequencing here drew on PBMCs, taken from a glioma patient whose treatment included an IDH1 peptide vaccine. This receptor was taken from a man between 35 and 55 years old with glioma. This receptor carries the CDR3 CASSAPGERGTQYF. Here is the DNA: TGTGCCAGCAGTGCCCCCGGGGAACGAGGGACCCAGTACTTC.